This T cell receptor (beta chain) is from a study of blood T cells in healthy people across ages. The germline gives CDR1 SGHDN, CDR2 FVKESK. The CDR3 length is 15 residues. V was clipped by 6 bases and J by 3 bases; unmatched bases: 4. This clonotype showed up just a few times. Its antigen is unknown. The second PCR ran about 6 to 11 cycles with a sample-barcoded 5' primer and J-beta primers. TCRdb called the 5' RACE reads again in MiXCR, with one record for every CDR3 protein. The repertoire has hundreds of thousands of distinct CDR3 sequences, approximately 40% of them found once; the top ten carry 30%. The study's findings and limits: With naive T cell percentage, TCR beta diversity showed a strong correlation. Diversity estimates from one million T cells were considered underestimates.

The chain recombines TRBV14 with TRBJ2-3, with 12 nucleotides matching TRBD2. Sequences were obtained from blood. This TCR was recovered from a man older than 75 in good health. CDR3 residues: CASRPLAGGTDTQYF. The CDR3, as DNA: TGTGCCAGCAGACCACTAGCGGGAGGTACAGATACGCAGTATTTT.